This TCR beta chain was identified in a study of low-dose radiotherapy and immunotherapy resistance in tumors. Overall study context: The regimen for patients comprised intravenous nivolumab 240 mg every two weeks plus intravenous ipilimumab 1 mg/kg every six weeks.

This sample's time point: before trial treatment. Administered to the donors were nivolumab, ipilimumab, aspirin, low-dose cyclophosphamide and low-dose radiotherapy. Patients who could take part had advanced solid tumors with no tumor-infiltrating lymphocytes. This clonotype was seen ten or more times. The CDR3 loop spans 14 amino acids. The germline gives CDR1 DFQATT, CDR2 SNEGSKA (reference sequence). Alpha- and beta-chain coverage of first-strand cDNA came from TRAV- and TRBV-specific primers. Amplification, which lasted around 18 PCR cycles, used a constant-region primer and V-primer adapter to amplify TCRs. TCRdb called the reads again in MiXCR, with one record for every CDR3 protein. The sample has under 90,000 distinct CDR3 sequences; 18% are singletons.

The sequencing here drew on PBMCs, taken before treatment. The chain recombines TRBV20-1 with TRBJ2-1, with D possibly TRBD1 on 6 matching bases. The sequence was collected from a male donor with prostate cancer. CDR3 residues: CSVRKGEGWKEQFF. For the CDR3, the DNA is TGCAGCGTCCGCAAGGGGGAAGGCTGGAAGGAGCAGTTCTTC.